This record covers a single T cell receptor (beta chain). The clone's antigen remains unknown. No base quality information exists; no much larger clone differs at one position. The sample comes from a study of cytomegalovirus exposure and HLA in healthy donors (dated 2017 in TCRdb). General notes on the study: In an earlier analysis of several hundred of the donors, less than 350 Gb of sequence data and roughly 100 million unique TCR beta sequences from about 179 million T cells were reported. Around 330 gigabases of sequencing data and 91 million or so unique TCR sequences made up an early release that covered 640 HLA-typed donors. The genetic ancestry cluster associated with self-reported Caucasian donors included over 65% of the roughly 400 genotyped donors. The aim of the study was to test whether cataloging public T cell receptors could identify signatures of past pathogen exposure. The T cell repertoires of roughly 660 subjects were profiled by immunosequencing and related to cytomegalovirus serostatus. Along with the approximately 650-subject first cohort, a separate validation cohort of over 90 different subjects was used. High-throughput TCR immunosequencing, statistical association of individual TCRs with disease status, and machine learning were combined to predict cytomegalovirus infection status. In a later analysis, previously published TCR beta repertoires from 550 to 750 donors were re-analyzed and high-resolution HLA genotyping was added so that TCR occurrence patterns could be studied. Rather than using new phenotypic data, the later analysis identified candidate immune exposures from TCR beta sequences and from how often those sequences occurred across donors. An earlier analysis of some 600 of the donors applied high-throughput TCR beta sequencing to assess whether each TCR beta V gene segment acted as functional or pseudogenic. Donor age, sex, ethnicity and CMV serostatus were compiled alongside the repertoire data. A later genetic analysis took genome-wide SNP genotypes for 398 of the 666 donors and used that subset as a discovery cohort. All discovery cohort repertoires had been generated using a single sequencing platform. Class I and class II HLA loci were covered by the typing at four-digit resolution. The number of donors typed differed by locus, with 629-630 for A, B, C, DRB1 and DQB1, over 500 for DQA1, 600 to 610 for DPA1, and about 450 for DPB1. Roughly 5 DR-DQ haplotypes were handled as single units for association and clustering, since linkage in the cohort was strong. Among some 400 genotyped donors of the cohort, an average of roughly 230,000 unique TCR beta nucleotide sequences was sequenced per donor, of which approximately 19% were non-productive.

On the study overall, not on this receptor specifically: According to a later genetic analysis, donors in an Asian-associated ancestry cluster had fewer N-insertions in productive TCRs than the approximately 710-donor mean. A group of highly shared sequence variants was considered likely to be a technical artifact of the sequencing pipeline. Linkage disequilibrium might explain the correlated functional status among segregating V segments, but an unknown experimental factor could not be excluded. The cohort was sequenced for TCR beta chains only, and without alpha or paired-chain data the features that could be detected were limited. CMV serostatus was the only immune exposure information available for the cohort. The classifier was reported to diagnose cytomegalovirus status with high specificity and sensitivity in both the original and validation cohorts. A further reported finding was that TCR beta sequences accurately predicted the HLA-A and HLA-B alleles for most subjects in the first cohort. A later analysis reported that several top co-occurrence clusters appeared linked to parvovirus B19, influenza, CMV and Epstein-Barr virus. Broadly in line with IMGT annotations, most TCR beta V segments showed up in productive rearrangements about 87% or about 30% of the time in an earlier analysis of 587 of the donors. A later analysis associated 16,951 TCR beta sequences with specific HLA alleles at a false discovery rate of 0.05. Across donors, most TCR sequences were observed very rarely, whereas some public TCRs were present in many individuals. Because counts were too low, roughly 17 rarely observed V segments, including chromosome 9 orphons, were left out of the earlier analysis of approximately 580 of the donors. A few of the identified cytomegalovirus-associated TCR beta chains were confirmed in vitro to be specific for cytomegalovirus antigens. Because the 87-base-pair reads could not distinguish some IMGT-functional V segments, including TRBV6-2 and TRBV6-3, those segments were excluded. In a later analysis, TCR association rates were found to vary across HLA loci, with the most associated TCRs seen for DRB1 alleles and the fewest for HLA-C alleles. Because some donors lacked HLA typing at each locus, the association tests relied only on the typed subset. Assigning TCR associations to individual alleles was difficult when HLA alleles, especially DR and DQ, strongly co-occurred. Sequencing depth was assumed to be roughly uniform across donors in the presence/absence analyses, though that assumption may not hold. A later analysis found that HLA-associated TCR beta chains were more clonally expanded and had lower generation probabilities than equally common non-associated chains. According to the authors, the approach could potentially be generalized to other disease states and immunological phenotypes. Most CMV-associated TCR beta chains appeared to be HLA-restricted in a later analysis, and the HLA associations seemed to be driven largely by CMV exposure. In the study, 164 TCR beta chains were listed as associated with cytomegalovirus. V-gene and J-gene trimming of TCR beta chains was associated with a missense DCLRE1C variant in a later genetic analysis, and the association was replicated in an independent cohort.

V and J lose 4 bases and 0 bases, and a span of 12 bases separates them. Taken from cysteine to phenylalanine, the CDR3 has 15 residues. The DNA shown is the 45-base CDR3, in frame from base 1. The germline V gene supplies CDR1 MGHRA and CDR2 YSYEKL. Libraries were made using the immunoSEQ multiplex PCR assay. For the multiplex PCR, a mixture combining 60 forward primers for TCR Vbeta segments and 13 reverse primers for TCR Jbeta segments was used. The CDR3 region of rearranged TCR beta genes was amplified from genomic DNA by a multiplex PCR assay. On the Illumina HiSeq System, the amplified TCR beta libraries were sequenced as 87-base-pair reads. The authors' analysis ran thus. In a later analysis, approximately 74 million unique TCR beta chains were counted across the 690 or so repertoires, and roughly 9.9 million of these chains were shared by at least two donors. To remove PCR and sequencing errors, raw reads were error-corrected and collapsed into unique sequences using a nearest-neighbor algorithm that merged closely related sequences. Alignment of CDR3 sequences to IMGT reference sequences was used to assign V, D and J gene segments. Each retained sequence needed at least a six-nucleotide match to both a V gene segment and a J gene segment. Rearrangements were classified as productive when the CDR3 lacked stop codons and remained in frame with V and J, and all other rearrangements were classified as non-productive. Following IMGT convention, CDR3 was defined as the stretch from the second conserved V-encoded cysteine up to the conserved J-encoded phenylalanine. In an earlier analysis of 587 of the donors, sequences lacking an unambiguous match to a single V gene segment were excluded. An earlier analysis of a few hundred of the donors called V segments functional above 56.7% productive rearrangements and segregating when the between-donor standard deviation exceeded 5%. A statistical classification framework was built to diagnose cytomegalovirus status from the catalog of TCR beta chain sequences. A later analysis assigned V and J genes by comparing TCR nucleotide sequences with IMGT/GENE-DB human TR gene sequences. The TCRdist pipeline was used in a later analysis to assign CDR3 sequences and most-parsimonious VDJ recombination scenarios. In a later analysis, each TCR beta chain was defined by its CDR3 amino acid sequence together with its V-gene family, and reads lacking a unique V-gene family were excluded. In a later analysis, several hundred highly shared, low-generation-probability nucleotide sequences were removed to address suspected cross-contamination and a sequencing artifact. For each public chain, a later analysis derived a clonal expansion index from normalized ranks of inferred template counts within each repertoire. In a later analysis, generation probabilities were computed using a VDJ recombination model fitted to out-of-frame rearrangements, and the results were checked against IGoR. In a later analysis, hypergeometric tests were used to score TCR-TCR, TCR-HLA and TCR-CMV co-occurrence, with a repertoire-size bias correction applied to TCR pairs. A later analysis estimated false discovery rates by permuting HLA or CMV assignments 20 times. In a later analysis, co-occurring TCRs were grouped with DBSCAN, and TCRdist sequence similarity was added when clustering was performed within HLA-allele-positive subsets. Co-occurrence clustering excluded repertoires with fewer than 30,000 or more than 120,000 public chains, plus five with anomalous nucleotide sharing. This is the immuneACCESS table as TCRdb keeps it, with only in-frame sequences that have V and J called. A part of the clones is gone; compared with another copy, unresolved V genes explain less than half, and the rest is unexplained. V, J and clone size were drawn from that table, and D and trimming were deduced from the DNA. The sample data list approximately 190,000 clones, and 75% to 85% of these were observed just once. The ten largest clones represent approximately 14% of the sample.

The cohort consisted of some 730 healthy bone marrow donors. At the time of sampling, every cohort member was nominally healthy, though immune exposures that went unrecorded were likely present. The donor tested CMV seropositive and was one of the 289 seropositive cohort members. A peripheral blood sample was provided by each donor, and peripheral blood mononuclear cells were used for TCR beta sequencing. Genomic DNA extraction from the blood cell samples was performed with the Qiagen DNeasy Blood Extraction Kit. This TCR was recovered from a woman in her twenties or thirties in good health and CMV-seropositive. Sequences were obtained from PBMCs. Here the chain combines TRBV4-1 and TRBJ2-5; perhaps TRBD1 is the D gene, with 5 bases matching. The CDR3 region reads CASSREAGYQETQYF. The nucleotide sequence reads as follows: TGCGCCAGCAGCCGGGAAGCAGGGTACCAAGAGACCCAGTACTTC.